This TCR beta chain was found in a study of blood T cell repertoires in COVID-19 (dated by TCRdb to the early 2020s). As for the study more broadly: Samples from collaborators originated in the United States, Italy and Spain and spanned both the acute and convalescent phases of COVID-19. The material from the prospective study consisted of cDNA or gDNA derived from T cells, B-cell-depleted T cells, or PBMCs. The dataset comprised deeply sampled blood TCRbeta repertoires from subjects exposed to, actively infected with, or recovered from COVID-19. The repertoires were made available in a free public database intended to serve as a resource for research on the immune response to SARS-CoV-2. Samples were obtained from the ongoing ImmuneRACE study (first 160 participants) and from 1,254 subjects provided by 6 global collaborators. A de-identified subject ID, COVID-19 status, age in years and sex were almost always included in the sample metadata. Where available, HLA class I and class II types were obtained from metadata supplied by the sample provider rather than from assay-based typing.

One collaborating source in Seattle enrolled patients while the patients were actively infected and followed the patients over time throughout the course of disease. Collaborating institutions collected whole blood in K2EDTA tubes following their own protocols. Collaborator samples were shipped for TCRbeta analysis as frozen whole blood, isolated PBMCs, or DNA extracted from either sample type. CDR1 and CDR2 (KGHSH, LQKENI) derive from the germline V gene. V is pared back by 3 bases and J by 1 base, with 5 bases lying between the germline termini. Measured from the cysteine to the phenylalanine, the CDR3 is 13 residues long. CDR3 DNA is the only sequence kept; it has 39 bases, read in frame from the first base. On the study overall, not on this receptor specifically: The quantity of clinical and demographic metadata differed by source and by participant and was supplied without curation.

As for this clone: The specificity of this receptor is unknown. The record has no base qualities; no much larger clone is one base away.

TCRbeta CDR3 regions were amplified from genomic DNA using the immunoSEQ Assay, a bias-controlled multiplex PCR. For the original study's pipeline: Nucleated cell counts per sample were estimated from amplification of reference gene primers within the assay. To quantify the absolute abundance of each unique TCRbeta CDR3 rearrangement, sequence reads were collapsed and filtered. For each sample, productive Simpson clonality was calculated by taking the square root of Simpson's diversity index across productive rearrangements. Sourced from immuneACCESS, this table was stored by TCRdb with only in-frame sequences that have V and J called. A share of the clones is absent; for the studies checked, an unresolved V gene accounts for under half, and the remainder has no known explanation. V and J calls and clone size are given by that table; D and trimming were obtained from the DNA. The sample includes just over 250,000 clones, with 75% to 95% observed a single time. About 2.5% of the sample goes to the ten largest clones.

This chain is built from TRBV18 and TRBJ2-3, with an unclear D gene assignment. Sequencing was carried out using peripheral blood. The sequence derives from a person between 18 and 30 years old with COVID-19, enrolled during active disease. The DNA sequence is given as TGTGCCAGCTCACCCCCTGGCACAGATACGCAGTATTTT. The translation is CASSPPGTDTQYF.